A single sample gave rise to the 12 T cell receptor beta chains below, sequenced in a study of OX40 agonist ivuxolimab in advanced cancers. Only in-frame clones appear in the TCRdb table, and some are missing; sequencing was by immunoSEQ multiplex PCR. The sample yields 60,000 or so clones, approximately 87% seen once. The material sequenced was CD4+ or CD8+ T cells sorted from blood, taken in a trial of the OX40 agonist ivuxolimab. These receptors all come from an adult with an advanced solid tumor such as melanoma, head and neck, liver or kidney cancer.

This clone appeared a single time. This sequence joins TRBV11-2 and TRBJ2-5; the D is unclear. Per germline, CDR1 SGHAT and CDR2 FQNNGV. The CDR3 runs to 11 residues. V lost 5 bases and J 7 bases, leaving 8 bases between the germline ends. CDR3: CASSIGGTQYF. In nucleotides, the CDR3 is TGTGCCAGCAGCATCGGTGGGACCCAGTACTTC.

The chain links TRBV4-1 to TRBJ2-1; 10 bases agree with TRBD1. The junction had 6 bases not matched to a gene; V was cut back by 4 bases and J by 9 bases. The germline gives CDR1 MGHRA, CDR2 YSYEKL. This CDR3 comprises 14 residues. The CDR3 DNA sequence: TGCGCCAGCAGCCCCCGGGACAGGGGAGGTGAGCAGTTCTTC. This encodes CASSPRDRGGEQFF.

The genes are TRBV5-1 and TRBJ2-6; D call uncertain. The V and J ends lost 3 bases and 0 bases respectively, with 13 bases between them. Per the germline V gene, CDR1 is SGHRS and CDR2 is YFSETQ. The CDR3 consists of 17 residues. The CDR3 DNA reads as TGCGCCAGCAGCTCCGGACCCGGAGACTCTGGGGCCAACGTCCTGACTTTC. Residues: CASSSGPGDSGANVLTF.

The chain couples TRBV6-5 to TRBJ2-1, with D maybe TRBD2 (5 bases). The CDR3 sequence is 15 residues long. V dropped 5 bases and J dropped 7 bases, with 18 bases sitting between them. CDR1 and CDR2 (germline): MNHEY, SVGAGI. The chain's CDR3 is CASSATRVSLNEQFF. The CDR3, as DNA: TGTGCCAGCAGTGCTACTAGAGTTTCCCTGAATGAGCAGTTCTTC.

V is TRBV4-2 and J is TRBJ1-3, with D possibly being TRBD1 (5 bases). This CDR3 is built from 13 residues. The germline V gene encodes CDR1 LGHNA and CDR2 YNFKEQ. V lost 4 bases and J 3 bases, leaving 7 bases between the germline ends. The CDR3: CASSLQGGNTIYF. CDR3 coding DNA: TGTGCCAGCAGCCTCCAGGGTGGAAACACCATATATTTT.

The rearrangement uses TRBV25-1 and TRBJ1-6; 7 nucleotides match TRBD1. CDR1 and CDR2 from the germline V gene are MGHDK and SYGVNS. J gave up 16 bases and V 8 bases, and 14 bases lay outside the gene matches. The CDR3 contains 13 residues. The CDR3 reads CASSFSGTEPLHF. In DNA form, the CDR3 reads TGTGCCAGCTCGTTCTCGGGGACAGAACCTCTCCACTTT.

This rearrangement joins TRBV10-3 to TRBJ1-5; D is unresolved. Germline values: CDR1 ENHRY, CDR2 SYGVKD. CDR3 length: 14 residues. Between the trimmed V and J ends, which lost 6 bases and 2 bases, there was a span of 11 bases. The CDR3 nucleotides read TGTGCCATCAGGCCGGGTTTGGGCAATCAGCCCCAGCATTTT. Amino acids: CAIRPGLGNQPQHF.

The genes are TRBV27 and TRBJ1-2, with D perhaps matching TRBD1 (5 bases). From germline, CDR1 is MNHEY and CDR2 SMNVEV (reference sequence). Trimming cost V 3 bases and J 2 bases, with 13 bases left between them. The CDR3 is made up of 15 amino acids. DNA of the CDR3: TGTGCCAGCAGTTTCTTAGGAAGGGGAAACTATGGCTACACCTTC. Protein: CASSFLGRGNYGYTF.

The chain's CDR3 is CASSQEGRNNSPLHF. In DNA, the CDR3 is TGTGCCAGCAGCCAAGAGGGACGGAATAATTCACCCCTCCACTTT. The chain carries TRBV14 and TRBJ1-6, with TRBD1 as a possible D gene (5 bases). Trimming removed 0 bases at V and 5 bases at J, with 8 bases between. In germline, CDR1 is SGHDN, CDR2 FVKESK. This CDR3 has 15 residues.

The chain combines TRBV4-3 with TRBJ1-2, with no clear D. Germline V lookup: CDR1 LGHNA, CDR2 YSLEER. The CDR3 spans 15 residues. Trimming removed 0 bases at V and 5 bases at J, with 13 bases between. The CDR3 bases are TGCGCCAGCAGCCAAGAGCGGCAGGCGTGGTATGGCTACACCTTC. This codes for CASSQERQAWYGYTF.

In this sample, this clone turned up once. The J gene is TRBJ2-5, the V gene TRBV2, with a possible D match to TRBD1 (6 bases). Trimming left V 7 bases short and J 5 bases short, with 20 bases between. Germline CDR1 SNHLY, CDR2 FYNNEI. This CDR3 region has 15 residues. The CDR3 is CASTGSRTGLETQYF. The CDR3 coding sequence is TGTGCCAGCACTGGGTCTCGTACAGGGTTGGAGACCCAGTACTTC.

The chain combines TRBV5-1 with TRBJ2-1; TRBD2 agrees at 9 bases. The germline CDR1 and CDR2 sequences are SGHRS and YFSETQ. With V trimmed by 2 bases and J by 3 bases, 9 bases remained unmatched. This CDR3 has 17 amino acids. The CDR3 sequence is CASSFLPLAGVYNEQFF. The CDR3 coding sequence is TGCGCCAGCAGCTTTCTGCCCTTAGCGGGGGTCTACAATGAGCAGTTCTTC.